Described below is a single TCR beta chain sequence and its context. The data belong to a study of control samples from healthy donors and cancer patients. The CDR3 consists of 14 residues. Germline CDR1 and CDR2: LGHNA and YNFKEQ. V dropped 0 bases and J dropped 4 bases, with 4 bases sitting between them. Clones were sequenced by immunoSEQ multiplex PCR, and TCRdb holds only the in-frame ones, with some missing. The sample includes roughly 92,000 clones, roughly nine tenths of them seen just once. Sequenced input: blood. The sequence was collected from a woman aged 45-65 years in good health. The chain has TRBV4-2 and TRBJ1-6; D is unclear. CDR3 sequence (DNA): TGTGCCAGCAGCCAAGACAGTTATAATTCACCCCTCCACTTT. Encoded protein: CASSQDSYNSPLHF.